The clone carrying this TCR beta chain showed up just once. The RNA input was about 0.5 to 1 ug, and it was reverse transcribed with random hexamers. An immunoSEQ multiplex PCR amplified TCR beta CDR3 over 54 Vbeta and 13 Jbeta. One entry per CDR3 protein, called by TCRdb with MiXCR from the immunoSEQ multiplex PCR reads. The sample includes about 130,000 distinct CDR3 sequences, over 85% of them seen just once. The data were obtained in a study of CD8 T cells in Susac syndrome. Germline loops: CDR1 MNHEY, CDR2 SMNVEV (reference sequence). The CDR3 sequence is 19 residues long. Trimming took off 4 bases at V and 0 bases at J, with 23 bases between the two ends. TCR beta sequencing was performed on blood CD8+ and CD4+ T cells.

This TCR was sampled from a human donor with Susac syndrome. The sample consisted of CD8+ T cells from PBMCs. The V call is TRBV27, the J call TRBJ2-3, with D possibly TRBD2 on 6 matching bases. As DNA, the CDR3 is TGTGCCAGCAGTTGCCTTGGCAGGGAGGCTAGCTGTAGCACAGATACGCAGTATTTT. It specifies CASSCLGREASCSTDTQYF.